The next 26 T cell receptor beta chains were all read from a single sample in a study of blood T cell repertoires in COVID-19. Generated by immunoSEQ multiplex PCR, the TCRdb table keeps only in-frame clones and is missing some. The sample consists of around 290,000 clones, about 89% of them appearing once. What was sequenced was PBMCs or T cells enriched from blood (not recorded which). The receptors originated from a woman aged 18-29 years who had recovered from COVID-19.

The chain recombines TRBV3-1 (or the pseudogene TRBV3-2) with TRBJ1-2; 7 bases are a match to TRBD1. Losses at the gene ends were 3 bases for V and 4 bases for J; bases not matched to a gene: 8. Germline V CDR1 and CDR2: LGHDT, YNNKEL (reference sequence). The length of the CDR3 is 15 residues. DNA of the CDR3: TGTGCCAGCAGCCAGAACAGGGGAATCGGCTATGGCTACACCTTC. As protein: CASSQNRGIGYGYTF.

CDR3 amino acids: CASRIDRGGQPQHF. DNA for the CDR3: TGTGCCAGCAGGATCGACAGGGGAGGTCAGCCCCAGCATTTT. The chain carries TRBV28 and TRBJ1-5; 8 positions agree with TRBD1. This CDR3 has 14 residues. V was pared by 6 bases and J by 6 bases, with 7 bases of the junction left unmatched. CDR1 is MDHEN, CDR2 SYDVKM, per germline.

This rearrangement joins TRBV27 to TRBJ2-7; the match to TRBD1 covers 11 bases. From germline, CDR1 is MNHEY and CDR2 SMNVEV (reference sequence). This CDR3 is 15 amino acids long. V lost 3 bases and J lost 4; bases outside the gene matches: 5. CDR3 DNA sequence: TGTGCCAGCAGTTTCATCGGACAGGGGGCTTACGAGCAGTACTTC. Translated, it gives CASSFIGQGAYEQYF.

The V and J genes are TRBV7-6 and TRBJ1-1; TRBD1 might be the D (5 bases). From germline, CDR1 is SGHVS and CDR2 FNYEAQ. The CDR3 extends over 13 amino acids. V was trimmed by 5 bases and J by 4 bases, leaving 11 bases between them. The CDR3 DNA reads TGTGCCAGCAGCACGGGGCGGGGCACTGAAGCTTTCTTT. Encoded protein: CASSTGRGTEAFF.

This clone is a singleton in its sample. The rearrangement uses TRBV7-8 and TRBJ1-2, with D maybe TRBD1 (5 bases). This CDR3 is 16 amino acids long. Germline-derived CDR1 and CDR2 are SGHVS and FQNEAQ. Trimming pared 1 base from V and 2 bases from J, leaving 14 bases between. Here the CDR3 reads CASSLDWGDTNYGYTF. The CDR3 coding sequence is TGTGCCAGCAGCTTAGATTGGGGCGACACCAACTATGGCTACACCTTC.

This clone came up a few times. The chain combines TRBV4-1 with TRBJ1-5; 7 nucleotides agree with TRBD1. J lost 0 bases, V lost 0 bases, and 5 bases had no gene match. CDR1 and CDR2 (germline): MGHRA, YSYEKL. This CDR3 is 17 amino acids long. In DNA, the CDR3 is TGCGCCAGCAGCCAAGATAGGACAGGAGATAGCAATCAGCCCCAGCATTTT. This codes for CASSQDRTGDSNQPQHF.

This chain links TRBV11-2 with TRBJ1-2, with TRBD1 matching 7 bases. Per the germline V gene, CDR1 is SGHAT and CDR2 is FQNNGV. CDR3 length equals 13 residues. Trimming at V came to 6 bases and at J to 5 bases, leaving 6 bases not matched to a gene. The CDR3 region has the DNA TGTGCCAGCAGTCCTACAGGGGAATATGGCTACACCTTC. It specifies CASSPTGEYGYTF.

This sequence joins TRBV9 and TRBJ2-6; D is perhaps TRBD1 (6 bases). V lost 2 bases to trimming and J lost 1 base, with 13 bases between them. The CDR3 has 17 amino acids. Germline V gene sequence: CDR1 SGDLS, CDR2 YYNGEE. The CDR3 here is CASSVNRVVSGANVLTF. The CDR3 DNA reads TGTGCCAGCAGCGTGAACAGGGTAGTGTCTGGGGCCAACGTCCTGACTTTC.

In DNA form, the CDR3 reads TGTGCCAGCAGTCTGACAGGGGGCACTGAAGCTTTCTTT. It is translated as CASSLTGGTEAFF. The rearrangement uses TRBV27 and TRBJ1-1; TRBD1 matches at 9 bases. The CDR3 consists of 13 residues. Germline values: CDR1 MNHEY, CDR2 SMNVEV (reference sequence). V gave up 5 bases and J gave up 4 bases; unmatched junction bases: 2.

The gene calls are TRBV12-3 or TRBV12-4 and TRBJ1-1, with 8 nucleotides matching TRBD1. CDR3 length equals 13 residues. V lost 6 bases to trimming and J lost 7 bases; unmatched junction nucleotides: 7. The CDR3 bases are TGTGCCAGCAGCCTCCCAGGGGGCTTTGAAGCTTTCTTT. It is translated as CASSLPGGFEAFF.

The rearrangement joins TRBV27 to TRBJ1-1; D gene unclear. This CDR3 has 16 amino acids. V lost 2 bases and J 0 bases, leaving 13 bases between the germline ends. From germline, CDR1 is MNHEY and CDR2 SMNVEV (reference sequence). CDR3 residues: CASSLRKQNMNTEAFF. CDR3 nucleotide sequence: TGTGCCAGCAGTTTACGGAAACAGAACATGAACACTGAAGCTTTCTTT.

The chain is built from TRBV28 and TRBJ1-2, with D unclear. CDR1 is MDHEN and CDR2 is SYDVKM in the germline V gene. This CDR3 region has 12 residues. V dropped 6 bases and J dropped 8 bases, with 13 bases sitting between them. CDR3 sequence: CASSPQARGYTF. The CDR3 bases are TGTGCCAGCAGCCCCCAGGCGAGAGGCTACACCTTC.

CDR3 nucleotide sequence: TGTGCCAGCAGCCCCCTCTTTATACAGGTCACTAACTATGGCTACACCTTC. This gives the protein CASSPLFIQVTNYGYTF. The V call is TRBV7-9, the J call TRBJ1-2, with D perhaps matching TRBD1 (5 bases). V dropped 5 bases and J dropped 0 bases, with 19 bases sitting between them. CDR3 size: 17 residues. Germline V gene lookup returns CDR1 SEHNR and CDR2 FQNEAQ (reference sequence).

The chain uses TRBV5-1 and TRBJ1-6; 10 bases agree with TRBD1. V lost 4 bases, J lost 9 bases, and 4 bases stayed unmatched. The CDR3 spans 14 residues. CDR1 and CDR2 (germline): SGHRS, YFSETQ. In DNA, the CDR3 is TGCGCCAGCAGCCGACAGGGGGCGGGTTCACCCCTCCACTTT. It yields the protein CASSRQGAGSPLHF.

CDR3 sequence reads: CASSGYRGYNEQFF. In nucleotides, the CDR3 is TGTGCCAGCAGCGGGTACAGGGGCTACAATGAGCAGTTCTTC. This sequence joins TRBV9 and TRBJ2-1, with 7 bases identical to TRBD1. Trimming at V came to 3 bases and at J to 3 bases, leaving 3 bases not matched to a gene. The CDR3 spans 14 residues. Germline V gives CDR1 SGDLS, CDR2 YYNGEE.

This chain connects TRBV19 to TRBJ1-1; D uncertain. This CDR3 region has 14 residues. Trimming removed 7 bases at V and 4 bases at J, with 16 bases between. From germline, CDR1 is LNHDA and CDR2 SQIVND (reference sequence). The CDR3, as DNA: TGTGCCAGTAACACCATCGGACGGGGCACTGAAGCTTTCTTT. Translated: CASNTIGRGTEAFF.

V and J are TRBV4-2 and TRBJ2-3; 12 bases are shared with TRBD2. Trimming at V came to 2 bases and at J to 0 bases, leaving 6 bases not matched to a gene. Per germline, CDR1 LGHNA and CDR2 YNFKEQ. CDR3 size: 18 residues. DNA for the CDR3: TGTGCCAGCAGCCAATTTGCCGGGACTAGCGGGAGCACAGATACGCAGTATTTT. This gives the protein CASSQFAGTSGSTDTQYF.

V gene TRBV7-2 combines with J gene TRBJ2-3; TRBD2 matches 15 bases. The V segment lost 5 bases and the J segment 4 bases; nucleotides outside the gene matches: 4. This CDR3 spans 16 amino acids. Germline V gene data show CDR1 as SGHTA and CDR2 as FQGNSA. The CDR3 reads CASSARTSGGADTQYF. CDR3 nucleotide sequence: TGTGCCAGCAGCGCAAGGACTAGCGGGGGGGCAGATACGCAGTATTTT.

CDR3 coding DNA: TGTGCCAGCAGTGGGACAGGGGGCGGTTCACCCCTCCACTTT. Translating gives CASSGTGGGSPLHF. The chain combines TRBV2 with TRBJ1-6; TRBD1 matches 11 bases. Germline lookup yields CDR1 SNHLY and CDR2 FYNNEI. V trimming: 4 bases; J trimming: 9 bases; junction bases outside the gene matches: 2. The CDR3 runs to 14 residues. Using reference TRBV2 and TRBJ1-6 for the parts outside the CDR3, the full variable domain is EPEVTQTPSHQVTQMGQEVILRCVPISNHLYFYWYRQILGQKVEFLVSFYNNEISEKSEIFDDQFSVERPDGSNFTLKIRSTKLEDSAMYFCASSGTGGGSPLHFGNGTRLTVT.

The chain couples TRBV30 to TRBJ2-7; tentative D call: TRBD2 (5 bases). The CDR3 sequence is 12 residues long. Trimming cost V 5 bases and J 2 bases, with 10 bases left between them. Looked up from germline, CDR1 is GTSNPN and CDR2 is SVGIG (reference sequence). In DNA form, the CDR3 reads TGTGCCTGGGGAGGAGGAACCTACGAGCAGTACTTC. This translates into CAWGGGTYEQYF. Variable domain in full (rest from reference TRBV30 and TRBJ2-7): SQTIHQWPATLVQPVGSPLSLECTVEGTSNPNLYWYRQAAGRGLQLLFYSVGIGQISSEVPQNLSASRPQDRQFILSSKKLLLSDSGFYLCAWGGGTYEQYFGPGTRLTVT.

The V and J genes are TRBV3-1 (or the pseudogene TRBV3-2) and TRBJ2-2, with TRBD2 matching over 7 bases. The CDR3 sequence is 15 residues long. Unmatched junction bases numbered 5, after V lost 1 base and J lost 6 bases. Germline loops: CDR1 LGHDT, CDR2 YNNKEL (reference sequence). The CDR3 DNA reads as TGTGCCAGCAGCCAAGCGTGGGGGGGACCCGGGGAGCTGTTTTTT. This encodes CASSQAWGGPGELFF.

J is TRBJ2-7 and V is TRBV30, with TRBD1 identical over 8 bases. Looked up from germline, CDR1 is GTSNPN and CDR2 is SVGIG (reference sequence). V dropped 3 bases and J dropped 5; count of bases not matched to a gene: 12. This CDR3 has 15 residues. The CDR3 bases are TGTGCCTGGAGCGGACCAGGGGGCGGCTTAAACGAGCAGTACTTC. The encoded protein is CAWSGPGGGLNEQYF.

This chain uses TRBV27 with TRBJ1-4, with TRBD1 matching over 8 bases. CDR3 length equals 18 residues. Germline CDR1 and CDR2: MNHEY and SMNVEV (reference sequence). The J segment lost 0 bases and the V segment lost 4 bases, leaving 10 bases of the junction unmatched. The CDR3 here is CASSSYYLQGATNEKLFF. The CDR3 DNA sequence: TGTGCCAGCAGTTCATACTATCTACAGGGGGCAACTAATGAAAAACTGTTTTTT.

The chain combines TRBV6-1 with TRBJ2-3, with D perhaps TRBD1 (5 bases). V lost 2 bases to trimming and J lost 5 bases, with 14 bases between them. From germline, CDR1 is MNHNS and CDR2 SASEGT. The CDR3 is 15 residues long. CDR3 sequence reads: CASSELRGSQDTQYF. The DNA of the CDR3 is TGTGCCAGCAGTGAACTTAGGGGATCACAAGATACGCAGTATTTT.

This chain links TRBV28 with TRBJ1-6, with D hard to call. CDR1 and CDR2 (germline): MDHEN, SYDVKM. This CDR3 comprises 13 residues. Trimming shortened V by 6 bases and J by 7 bases, and 10 bases separated the two germline ends. CDR3 sequence: CASSLYPNSPLHF. The CDR3 coding sequence is TGTGCCAGCAGCCTGTATCCCAATTCACCCCTCCACTTT.

J is TRBJ2-3 and V is TRBV10-1; D is perhaps TRBD2 (5 bases). V lost 4 bases to trimming and J lost 8 bases, with 7 bases between them. Germline V gene sequence: CDR1 WNHNN, CDR2 SYGVQD (reference sequence). CDR3 length: 11 residues. The CDR3 bases are TGCGCCAGCAGTGCTGGGAGTACGCAGTATTTT. Protein product: CASSAGSTQYF.